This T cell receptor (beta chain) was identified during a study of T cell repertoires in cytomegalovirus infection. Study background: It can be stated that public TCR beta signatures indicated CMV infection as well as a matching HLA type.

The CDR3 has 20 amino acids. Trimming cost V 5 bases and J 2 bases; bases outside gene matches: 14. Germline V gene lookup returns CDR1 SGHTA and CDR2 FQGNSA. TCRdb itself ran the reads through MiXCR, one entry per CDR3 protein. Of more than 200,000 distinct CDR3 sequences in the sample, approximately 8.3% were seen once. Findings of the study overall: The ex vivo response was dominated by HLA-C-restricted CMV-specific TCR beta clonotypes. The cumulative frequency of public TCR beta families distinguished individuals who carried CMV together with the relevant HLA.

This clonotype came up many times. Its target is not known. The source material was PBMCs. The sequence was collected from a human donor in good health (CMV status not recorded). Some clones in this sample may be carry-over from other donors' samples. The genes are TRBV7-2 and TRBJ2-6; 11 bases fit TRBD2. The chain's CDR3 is CASSLTPLAGGLTGANVLTF. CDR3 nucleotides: TGTGCCAGCAGCCTCACCCCCCTAGCGGGAGGATTGACTGGGGCCAACGTCCTGACTTTC. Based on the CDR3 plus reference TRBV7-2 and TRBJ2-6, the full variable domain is GAGVSQSPSNKVTEKGKDVELRCDPISGHTALYWYRQSLGQGLEFLIYFQGNSAPDKSGLPSDRFSAERTGGSVSTLTIQRTQQEDSAVYLCASSLTPLAGGLTGANVLTFGAGSRLTVL.